The 3 T cell receptor beta chains below all came from one sample that was sequenced in a study of blood T cell repertoires in COVID-19. Some clones are missing from TCRdb's copy, which holds only in-frame ones; the method was immunoSEQ multiplex PCR. The sample contains some 90,000 clones, approximately 70% of which appear only once. The sequenced sample was peripheral blood. The receptors were gathered from a woman in her sixties in a cohort sampled during active or convalescent COVID-19.

V usage is TRBV28 and J usage is TRBJ2-3; TRBD2 might be the D (6 bases). Germline V gene lookup returns CDR1 MDHEN and CDR2 SYDVKM. Trimming left V 6 bases short and J 0 bases short, with 10 bases between. The CDR3 is 14 residues long. The CDR3 coding sequence is TGTGCCAGCAGGGCGGGGCTGAGCACAGATACGCAGTATTTT. Encoded protein: CASRAGLSTDTQYF.

This clone has just a few counts. This chain uses TRBV12-3 or TRBV12-4 with TRBJ1-5; the D gene is possibly TRBD1 (6 bases). Deletions cut 6 bases from V and 7 bases from J, with 10 bases between. CDR3 length: 12 residues. CDR3 DNA sequence: TGTGCCAGCAGGCAGGGGTTCCAGCCCCAGCATTTT. Amino acids: CASRQGFQPQHF.

This clone was seen more than once but under ten times. The chain has TRBV29-1 and TRBJ1-2; 7 bases map to TRBD1. This CDR3 contains 13 residues. CDR1 is SQVTM, CDR2 ANQGSEA, per germline. J was trimmed by 7 bases and V by 6 bases; bases with no gene match: 11. The CDR3 DNA follows: TGCAGCGTGAGACAGGGCCCTCTTTCTGGCTACACCTTC. Protein sequence: CSVRQGPLSGYTF.